Listed here are 25 T cell receptor beta chains from one sample, sequenced in a study of blood T cell repertoires in COVID-19. Method: immunoSEQ multiplex PCR; TCRdb's copy keeps in-frame clones and lacks some. The data show 90,000 to 150,000 clones, 85% to 90% seen once. The sequencing input was peripheral blood. The receptors were gathered from a human donor with acute or convalescent COVID-19. The donor label of this sample is uncertain.

The chain links TRBV7-2 to TRBJ2-5, with a weak D call TRBD2 (6 bases). Germline CDR1 reads SGHTA; CDR2 reads FQGNSA. The V gene lost 0 bases and the J gene lost 4 bases, with 6 bases spanning the gap. This CDR3 has 13 amino acids. The CDR3 spells CASSLAGGETQYF. For the CDR3, the DNA is TGTGCCAGCAGCTTAGCGGGGGGAGAGACCCAGTACTTC.

The chain links TRBV12-3 or TRBV12-4 to TRBJ1-1; maybe TRBD1 (6 bases). The CDR3 sequence is 11 residues long. Deletions cut 3 bases from V and 11 bases from J, with 10 bases between. This CDR3 is CASSFAGAAFF. The DNA of the CDR3 is TGTGCCAGCAGTTTCGCAGGGGCGGCTTTCTTT.

The rearrangement links TRBV18 to TRBJ2-1, with 12 bases fitting TRBD2. This CDR3 has 15 amino acids. In germline, CDR1 is KGHSH, CDR2 LQKENI. The J segment lost 8 bases and the V segment lost 4 bases, leaving 6 bases of the junction unmatched. The CDR3 nucleotides read TGTGCCAGCTCACTGTGGACTAGCGGGAACGATGAGCAGTTCTTC. Protein product: CASSLWTSGNDEQFF.

The rearrangement links TRBV2 to TRBJ1-5, with 10 bases identical to TRBD1. The CDR3 has 18 residues. The J segment lost 1 base and the V segment lost 8 bases, leaving 14 bases of the junction unmatched. The germline gives CDR1 SNHLY, CDR2 FYNNEI. This CDR3 reads CASEPGQGILWSNQPQHF. CDR3 DNA: TGTGCCAGCGAACCGGGACAGGGGATTCTATGGAGCAATCAGCCCCAGCATTTT.

V usage is TRBV5-1 and J usage is TRBJ1-2, with 7 bases matching TRBD1. V lost 4 bases to trimming and J lost 6 bases; unmatched junction nucleotides: 6. This CDR3 region has 13 residues. CDR1 and CDR2 from the germline V gene are SGHRS and YFSETQ. The DNA of the CDR3 is TGCGCCAGCAGCGTAAAGACAGGGAATGGCTACACCTTC. Protein: CASSVKTGNGYTF.

This clone was seen just once. V usage is TRBV2 and J usage is TRBJ1-6; 7 nucleotides align to TRBD1. V gave up 6 bases and J gave up 7 bases; unmatched junction bases: 9. CDR3 length: 15 residues. Germline CDR1 reads SNHLY; CDR2 reads FYNNEI. CDR3 nucleotides: TGTGCCAGCAGGGTTGTGGGGACAGCAAATTCACCCCTCCACTTT. This encodes CASRVVGTANSPLHF.

The gene calls are TRBV18 and TRBJ1-2; D remains ambiguous. Trimming took off 0 bases at V and 0 bases at J, with 14 bases between the two ends. Germline V lookup: CDR1 KGHSH, CDR2 LQKENI. The CDR3 is 17 amino acids. CDR3 nucleotide sequence: TGTGCCAGCTCACCACCCGGGTCCTACGGGACTAACTATGGCTACACCTTC. Translated, it gives CASSPPGSYGTNYGYTF.

The CDR3 sequence is CASSVGGTWTDTQYF. CDR3 nucleotide sequence: TGTGCCAGCAGCGTAGGAGGGACTTGGACAGATACGCAGTATTTT. The chain carries TRBV9 and TRBJ2-3; D perhaps matches TRBD2 (6 bases). V gave up 0 bases and J gave up 3 bases, with 11 bases separating them. Germline V lookup: CDR1 SGDLS, CDR2 YYNGEE. The CDR3 contains 15 residues.

The sample holds a few counts of this clone. The chain is built from TRBV10-3 and TRBJ2-5; D may be TRBD1 (5 bases). This CDR3 spans 13 amino acids. V was trimmed by 10 bases and J by 5 bases, leaving 17 bases between them. Germline V lookup: CDR1 ENHRY, CDR2 SYGVKD. The CDR3: CASRPEGAETQYF. The CDR3 region has the DNA TGTGCCAGCCGCCCAGAAGGGGCGGAGACCCAGTACTTC.

This chain joins TRBV5-1 and TRBJ2-2, with unresolved D. The germline V gene has CDR1 SGHRS and CDR2 YFSETQ. This CDR3 has 14 residues. V gave up 0 bases and J gave up 6 bases, with 9 bases separating them. CDR3 region: CASSLAVDSGELFF. Here the CDR3 DNA reads TGCGCCAGCAGCTTGGCCGTAGACTCCGGGGAGCTGTTTTTT.

J is TRBJ2-2 and V is TRBV14, with D uncertain. Trimming pared 3 bases from V and 1 base from J, leaving 9 bases between. CDR1 is SGHDN, CDR2 FVKESK, per germline. The CDR3 contains 15 residues. As DNA, the CDR3 is TGTGCCAGCAGCCACTTCCTTAGGAACACCGGGGAGCTGTTTTTT. It codes for CASSHFLRNTGELFF.

The V call is TRBV6-5, the J call TRBJ1-5; 8 bases fit TRBD1. The CDR3 has 15 residues. Per the germline V gene, CDR1 is MNHEY and CDR2 is SVGAGI. V lost 6 bases, J lost 7 bases, and 11 bases stayed unmatched. The CDR3 DNA follows: TGTGCCAGCAGAGACCAGAGACAGGGGCTACAGCCCCAGCATTTT. Its protein product is CASRDQRQGLQPQHF.

The chain uses TRBV30 and TRBJ1-3; no clear D gene. Trimming took 1 base from V and 4 from J, leaving 20 bases between them. The germline V gene encodes CDR1 GTSNPN and CDR2 SVGIG (reference sequence). CDR3 length equals 17 residues. The CDR3 nucleotides read TGTGCCTGGAGTGCACGGGGTTTTAGGCTCTCGGGAAACACCATATATTTT. Translation: CAWSARGFRLSGNTIYF. Together with reference TRBV30 and TRBJ1-3, the CDR3 gives the full variable domain: SQTIHQWPATLVQPVGSPLSLECTVEGTSNPNLYWYRQAAGRGLQLLFYSVGIGQISSEVPQNLSASRPQDRQFILSSKKLLLSDSGFYLCAWSARGFRLSGNTIYFGEGSWLTVV.

V and J are TRBV7-9 and TRBJ1-4, with a possible D match to TRBD1 (5 bases). Trimming stripped 1 base from V and 7 bases from J, with 10 bases between. The V gene's germline CDR1 is SEHNR and CDR2 FQNEAQ (reference sequence). The CDR3 covers 14 residues. The CDR3 region is CASSLEGFPEKLFF. The CDR3 DNA is TGTGCCAGCAGCTTAGAGGGGTTCCCTGAAAAACTGTTTTTT.

This chain links TRBV15 with TRBJ2-7, with 9 bases aligning to TRBD1. This CDR3 is 18 amino acids long. With 0 bases clipped from V and 0 bases from J, the junction kept 9 bases outside the gene matches. The germline CDR1 and CDR2 sequences are LNHNV and YYDKDF (reference sequence). The CDR3 DNA sequence: TGTGCCACCAGCAGAGATCTACCCGGGACAGGGCTCTCCTACGAGCAGTACTTC. It is translated as CATSRDLPGTGLSYEQYF.

The rearrangement uses TRBV3-1 (or the pseudogene TRBV3-2) and TRBJ2-7; the D is unclear. Per the germline V gene, CDR1 is LGHDT and CDR2 is YNNKEL (reference sequence). V lost 4 bases and J lost 7, with 11 bases in between. The CDR3 totals 12 residues. Written as DNA, the CDR3 is TGTGCCAGCAGCCGGTTATCAGGTGAGCAGTACTTC. Amino acids: CASSRLSGEQYF.

The chain has TRBV28 and TRBJ2-5, with 12 positions matching TRBD2. The CDR3 is made up of 16 amino acids. CDR1 and CDR2 (germline): MDHEN, SYDVKM. V was pared by 1 base and J by 4 bases, with 4 bases of the junction left unmatched. The CDR3 is CASSLSRLAGAETQYF. The CDR3 DNA is TGTGCCAGCAGTTTATCCCGACTAGCGGGAGCAGAGACCCAGTACTTC.

This rearrangement joins TRBV27 to TRBJ1-2, with TRBD1 matching over 8 bases. CDR1 MNHEY and CDR2 SMNVEV come from the germline V gene (reference sequence). This CDR3 is built from 13 residues. V was clipped by 5 bases and J by 8 bases; unmatched bases: 7. The CDR3 sequence is CASSATGGGGYTF. CDR3 nucleotides: TGTGCCAGCAGTGCCACAGGGGGGGGCGGCTACACCTTC.

This clone has more than one count but fewer than ten. The gene calls are TRBV2 and TRBJ1-1; D possibly corresponds to TRBD1 (5 bases). The V end lost 6 bases, the J end lost 1 base, and 9 bases lay between the germline ends. CDR3 length equals 13 residues. Germline V CDR1 and CDR2: SNHLY, FYNNEI. The CDR3 loop reads CASRVDRNTEAFF. The CDR3 DNA follows: TGTGCCAGCAGGGTTGACAGGAACACTGAAGCTTTCTTT.

This clone has just one count. V usage is TRBV5-4 and J usage is TRBJ2-3; TRBD2 matches 9 bases. The J segment lost 5 bases and the V segment lost 3 bases, leaving 10 bases of the junction unmatched. This CDR3 has 16 amino acids. CDR1 is SGHNT and CDR2 is YYREEE in the germline V gene (reference sequence). The CDR3 loop is CASSSPIAGEVDTQYF. CDR3 bases: TGTGCCAGCAGCTCTCCCATAGCGGGAGAGGTAGATACGCAGTATTTT. The complete variable domain, with remaining parts taken from reference TRBV5-4 and TRBJ2-3, reads ETGVTQSPTHLIKTRGQQVTLRCSSQSGHNTVSWYQQALGQGPQFIFQYYREEENGRGNFPPRFSGLQFPNYSSELNVNALELDDSALYLCASSSPIAGEVDTQYFGPGTRLTVL.

The gene calls are TRBV6-4 and TRBJ2-5; possible D gene TRBD2, 5 bases. The CDR3 has 23 residues. The V gene lost 2 bases and the J gene lost 0 bases, with 34 bases spanning the gap. The germline gives CDR1 MRHNA, CDR2 SNTAGT. The CDR3 loop reads CASSDTGWQSQSPKIRNQETQYF. The CDR3 DNA reads TGTGCCAGCAGTGACACGGGGTGGCAGAGCCAGAGTCCAAAAATCCGGAACCAAGAGACCCAGTACTTC.

The J gene is TRBJ2-7, the V gene TRBV7-2, with 10 bases fitting TRBD2. Germline CDR1 and CDR2: SGHTA and FQGNSA. This CDR3 comprises 15 residues. Losses at the gene ends were 4 bases for V and 4 bases for J; bases not matched to a gene: 7. CDR3 protein: CASSWASGSTYEQYF. For the CDR3, the DNA is TGTGCCAGCAGCTGGGCTAGCGGGAGTACTTACGAGCAGTACTTC. Filled out from reference TRBV7-2 and TRBJ2-7, the complete variable domain reads GAGVSQSPSNKVTEKGKDVELRCDPISGHTALYWYRQSLGQGLEFLIYFQGNSAPDKSGLPSDRFSAERTGGSVSTLTIQRTQQEDSAVYLCASSWASGSTYEQYFGPGTRLTVT.

This clone was counted between two and nine times. V usage is TRBV2 and J usage is TRBJ1-4, with 9 bases aligning to TRBD1. Germline CDR1 SNHLY, CDR2 FYNNEI. The CDR3 is 14 amino acids. J gave up 4 bases and V 7 bases, and 4 bases lay outside the gene matches. The CDR3 sequence is CASKPGQGNEKLFF. In nucleotides, the CDR3 is TGTGCCAGCAAACCGGGACAGGGTAATGAAAAACTGTTTTTT.

This chain joins TRBV19 and TRBJ1-2; unclear D gene. Deletions cut 3 bases from V and 8 bases from J, with 13 bases between. Germline-derived CDR1 and CDR2 are LNHDA and SQIVND (reference sequence). This CDR3 contains 13 residues. CDR3 sequence reads: CASSMRDGLGYTF. For the CDR3, the DNA is TGTGCCAGTAGTATGCGGGATGGATTAGGCTACACCTTC.

V is TRBV18 and J is TRBJ1-2, with 8 bases identical to TRBD1. Germline V gene lookup returns CDR1 KGHSH and CDR2 LQKENI. The CDR3 runs to 14 residues. J was trimmed by 3 bases and V by 1 base; bases with no gene match: 1. The CDR3 reads CASSPRQGYYGYTF. CDR3 coding DNA: TGTGCCAGCTCACCACGACAGGGGTACTATGGCTACACCTTC.